This T cell receptor (beta chain) was recorded in a study of OX40 agonist ivuxolimab in advanced cancers. Study-wide results and limits: Among the nonresponders, some also had low normalized T-cell clonal expansion.

In the case of this clone: Its antigen is undetermined.

Enrollment shut out patients with autoimmune disease history or systemic immunosuppression. The repertoire was sequenced with immunoSEQ multiplex PCR; TCRdb's copy has only in-frame clones and lacks some. In the table there are nearly 80,000 clones, almost 85% of which are singletons. The sample in question was CD4+ or CD8+ T cells sorted from blood, obtained in a trial of the OX40 agonist ivuxolimab. This sequence was found in an adult with an advanced solid tumor such as melanoma, head and neck, liver or kidney cancer.

CDR3 nucleotide sequence: TGCAGCGCCCGGACAGGGGGCTTCACTGAAGCTTTCTTT. Its protein product is CSARTGGFTEAFF. The chain joins TRBV29-1 to TRBJ1-1; 11 nucleotides agree with TRBD1. The CDR3 length is 13 residues. Germline V gene sequence: CDR1 SQVTM, CDR2 ANQGSEA. Trimming took 7 bases from V and 4 from J; bases not matched to a gene: 5.